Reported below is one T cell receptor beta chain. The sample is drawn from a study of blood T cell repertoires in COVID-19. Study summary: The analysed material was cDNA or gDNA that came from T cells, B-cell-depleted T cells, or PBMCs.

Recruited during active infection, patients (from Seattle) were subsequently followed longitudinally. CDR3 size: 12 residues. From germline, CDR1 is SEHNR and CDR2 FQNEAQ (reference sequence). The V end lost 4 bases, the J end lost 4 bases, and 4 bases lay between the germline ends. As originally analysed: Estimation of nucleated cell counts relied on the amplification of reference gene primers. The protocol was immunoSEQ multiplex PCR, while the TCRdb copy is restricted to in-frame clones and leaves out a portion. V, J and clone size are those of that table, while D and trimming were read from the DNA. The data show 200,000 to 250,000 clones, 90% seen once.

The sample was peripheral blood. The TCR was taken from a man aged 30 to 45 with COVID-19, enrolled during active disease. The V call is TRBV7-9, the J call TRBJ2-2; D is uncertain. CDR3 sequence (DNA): TGTGCCAGCAGCTCAATCACCGGGGAGCTGTTTTTT. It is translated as CASSSITGELFF.